Below, 23 T cell receptor beta chains from the same sample are listed, as sequenced in a study of shared clonotypes between healthy human individuals. Terminally differentiated effector memory CD45RA+ cells were left out of the naive CD8 fraction, which was CD45RO-negative and positively selected for CCR7. Sequenced by immunoSEQ multiplex PCR; TCRdb stores in-frame clones only, minus some. The table shows roughly 1,800,000 clones, with over 85% occurring only once. The sample was naive CD8+ T cells sorted from blood. These receptors all stem from a man aged 18 to 29 in good health.

The gene calls are TRBV10-3 and TRBJ2-7; 8 nucleotides agree with TRBD1. CDR3 length: 14 residues. In germline, CDR1 is ENHRY, CDR2 SYGVKD. After removal of 2 bases from V and 4 bases from J, the junction contained 4 bases not matched to a gene. CDR3: CAISEGTGKYEQYF. The CDR3 bases are TGTGCCATCAGTGAGGGGACAGGAAAATACGAGCAGTACTTC.

The V call is TRBV27, the J call TRBJ2-5; 7 positions agree with TRBD2. The germline gives CDR1 MNHEY, CDR2 SMNVEV (reference sequence). The CDR3 has 16 amino acids. V shed 3 bases and J 0 bases; nucleotides not matched to a gene: 7. The CDR3 sequence: CASSFAAGEHQETQYF. CDR3 nucleotides: TGTGCCAGCAGTTTTGCCGCGGGGGAGCACCAAGAGACCCAGTACTTC.

This sequence joins TRBV11-2 and TRBJ2-5; D is unresolved. V dropped 2 bases and J dropped 0 bases, with 10 bases sitting between them. Per the germline V gene, CDR1 is SGHAT and CDR2 is FQNNGV. This CDR3 region has 15 residues. CDR3 region: CASSLSARNQETQYF. CDR3 coding DNA: TGTGCCAGCAGCTTATCGGCCAGGAACCAAGAGACCCAGTACTTC.

V and J are TRBV6-5 and TRBJ2-5; TRBD2 might be the D (5 bases). The CDR3 length is 15 residues. Trimming took off 0 bases at V and 6 bases at J, with 14 bases between the two ends. The germline gives CDR1 MNHEY, CDR2 SVGAGI. CDR3: CASSYSAGKTQTQYF. The CDR3 DNA reads as TGTGCCAGCAGTTACTCCGCCGGGAAGACGCAGACCCAGTACTTC.

The count of this clone is one. The chain links TRBV9 to TRBJ2-3; 9 nucleotides align to TRBD2. V shed 2 bases and J 0 bases; nucleotides not matched to a gene: 13. Germline CDR1 reads SGDLS; CDR2 reads YYNGEE. The CDR3 is made up of 19 amino acids. The CDR3 bases are TGTGCCAGCAGCGTCCCCCGAGATGGGCTAGCGGGAAGCACAGATACGCAGTATTTT. Its translation: CASSVPRDGLAGSTDTQYF.

As for this clone: At one end the junction does not follow the germline gene, possibly because of a read error. In nucleotides, the CDR3 is TGTGCCAGCAGCCTAGAGCTTGGGGCGTTCGTCGGCTTGTCTGGAAACACCATATATTTT. As protein: CASSLELGAFVGLSGNTIYF. The chain employs TRBV11-2 and TRBJ1-3, with a tentative D call TRBD1 (5 bases). CDR3 length: 20 residues. Germline V gene sequence: CDR1 SGHAT, CDR2 FQNNGV.

The V gene is TRBV10-3, the J gene TRBJ2-7; TRBD1 is a possible D gene (5 bases). The germline gives CDR1 ENHRY, CDR2 SYGVKD. Deletions cut 8 bases from V and 0 bases from J, with 8 bases between. This CDR3 contains 12 residues. Here the CDR3 DNA reads TGTGCCATCCTGACAGACTCCTACGAGCAGTACTTC. Its protein product is CAILTDSYEQYF.

The gene calls are TRBV5-1 and TRBJ2-3, with 13 bases that match TRBD2. J gave up 4 bases and V 0 bases, and 8 bases lay outside the gene matches. There are 18 residues in the CDR3. Germline V CDR1 and CDR2: SGHRS, YFSETQ. The CDR3 DNA sequence: TGCGCCAGCAGCTTGGAACTAGCGGGAGGGCCTTACGCAGATACGCAGTATTTT. It translates to CASSLELAGGPYADTQYF.

The rearrangement links TRBV5-6 to TRBJ2-7; the match to TRBD2 covers 9 bases. J was trimmed by 5 bases and V by 0 bases; bases with no gene match: 3. The germline V gene encodes CDR1 SGHDT and CDR2 YYEEEE. This CDR3 spans 14 amino acids. In nucleotides, the CDR3 is TGTGCCAGCAGCTTGGGAGGGACTAGCAACGAGCAGTACTTC. Translation: CASSLGGTSNEQYF.

The genes are TRBV7-3 and TRBJ1-1; TRBD1 might be the D (5 bases). Germline-derived CDR1 and CDR2 are SGHTA and FQGTGA. The CDR3 runs to 14 residues. V was pared by 2 bases and J by 1 base, with 8 bases between. Here the CDR3 DNA reads TGTGCCAGCAGCTTATTCCAGGGGAACACTGAAGCTTTCTTT. Its translation is CASSLFQGNTEAFF.

The chain has TRBV13 and TRBJ1-6; D is perhaps TRBD1 (5 bases). This CDR3 is 17 amino acids long. V gave up 2 bases and J gave up 3 bases, with 14 bases separating them. CDR1 and CDR2 from the germline V gene are PRHDT and FYEKMQ (reference sequence). The DNA for the CDR3 is TGTGCCAGCAGCTTAACGGGGGACTCCTACTATAATTCACCCCTCCACTTT. Amino acid sequence: CASSLTGDSYYNSPLHF.

The V call is TRBV30, the J call TRBJ1-5; perhaps TRBD1 as D (6 bases). V lost 5 bases and J lost 4, with 12 bases in between. Germline V gene lookup returns CDR1 GTSNPN and CDR2 SVGIG (reference sequence). The length of the CDR3 is 13 residues. The chain's CDR3 is CAWGLQGNQPQHF. CDR3 DNA: TGTGCCTGGGGCTTACAGGGTAATCAGCCCCAGCATTTT.

The chain joins TRBV9 to TRBJ1-1, with D possibly TRBD1 on 6 matching bases. Germline V lookup: CDR1 SGDLS, CDR2 YYNGEE. The CDR3 loop spans 15 amino acids. V was cut by 4 bases and J by 3 bases, with 16 bases left in between. CDR3 amino acids: CASSPSGASYTEAFF. Here the CDR3 DNA reads TGTGCCAGCAGCCCTTCGGGGGCCTCGTACACTGAAGCTTTCTTT.

The chain employs TRBV9 and TRBJ1-1, with D perhaps TRBD1 (6 bases). This CDR3 has 16 residues. Germline lookup yields CDR1 SGDLS and CDR2 YYNGEE. Trimming stripped 4 bases from V and 0 bases from J, with 16 bases between. CDR3 residues: CASSPDLGGMNTEAFF. As DNA, the CDR3 is TGTGCCAGCAGCCCCGATTTGGGGGGCATGAACACTGAAGCTTTCTTT.

The chain combines TRBV6-5 with TRBJ2-7; D unresolved. In germline, CDR1 is MNHEY, CDR2 SVGAGI. The CDR3 extends over 15 amino acids. V was clipped by 6 bases and J by 3 bases, with 18 bases between them. CDR3 coding DNA: TGTGCCAGCAGCAGTCTAGAAGGGCTCGGCTACGAGCAGTACTTC. Amino acid sequence: CASSSLEGLGYEQYF.

This chain links TRBV6-5 with TRBJ2-7, with D maybe TRBD2 (6 bases). Germline CDR1 MNHEY, CDR2 SVGAGI. This CDR3 spans 16 amino acids. Trimming left V 0 bases short and J 3 bases short, with 15 bases between. The CDR3 spells CASSYSTGEEFYEQYF. The CDR3 region has the DNA TGTGCCAGCAGTTACTCTACGGGAGAGGAATTCTACGAGCAGTACTTC.

The rearrangement joins TRBV13 to TRBJ1-5; tentative D call: TRBD1 (5 bases). CDR3 size: 17 residues. Germline V gene lookup returns CDR1 PRHDT and CDR2 FYEKMQ (reference sequence). The ends were cut back, 1 base at V and 7 bases at J, with 20 bases in the middle. The CDR3 bases are TGTGCCAGCAGCTTAGAAGTACGTTGTGGGGGGGTCCAGCCCCAGCATTTT. Translated, it gives CASSLEVRCGGVQPQHF.

As regards this clone: The sample carries other DNA sequences with the same CDR3. The gene calls are TRBV5-1 and TRBJ2-3; the D gene is possibly TRBD1 (6 bases). The V and J ends lost 4 bases and 4 bases respectively, with 10 bases between them. The V gene's germline CDR1 is SGHRS and CDR2 YFSETQ. The CDR3 is made up of 13 amino acids. This CDR3 reads CASSPTGPDTQYF. CDR3 nucleotides: TGCGCCAGCAGCCCAACAGGGCCAGATACGCAGTATTTT.

The chain combines TRBV7-9 with TRBJ2-5; 7 nucleotides agree with TRBD2. The germline V gene encodes CDR1 SEHNR and CDR2 FQNEAQ (reference sequence). The CDR3 runs to 13 residues. V was clipped by 7 bases and J by 4 bases; unmatched bases: 6. This CDR3 is CASKAGAGETQYF. The CDR3 DNA follows: TGTGCCAGCAAGGCGGGAGCGGGAGAGACCCAGTACTTC.

This clone was counted a single time. V and J are TRBV7-9 and TRBJ2-5, with unresolved D. The germline V and J ends were trimmed by 3 bases and 4 bases, with 6 bases remaining between them. The CDR3 is 12 residues long. Germline V gene lookup returns CDR1 SEHNR and CDR2 FQNEAQ (reference sequence). DNA of the CDR3: TGTGCCAGCAGCTTTCAGTTAGAGACCCAGTACTTC. Amino acids: CASSFQLETQYF.

This clone was seen only a few times. The V and J genes are TRBV6-6 and TRBJ1-2; D gene uncertain. The CDR3 is made up of 13 amino acids. The ends were cut back, 0 bases at V and 6 bases at J, with 8 bases in the middle. Germline-derived CDR1 and CDR2 are MNHNY and SVGAGI (reference sequence). CDR3 region: CASSYSNWDGYTF. In nucleotides, the CDR3 is TGTGCCAGCAGTTACTCGAATTGGGATGGCTACACCTTC.

Of note for this clone: Other DNA sequences of this sample code for an identical CDR3. The chain has TRBV4-1 and TRBJ2-7, with TRBD2 as a possible D gene (6 bases). This CDR3 region has 13 residues. V lost 1 base and J lost 5, with 9 bases in between. Germline V gene lookup returns CDR1 MGHRA and CDR2 YSYEKL. CDR3 amino acids: CASSQGGGDEQYF. The CDR3 DNA reads as TGCGCCAGCAGCCAAGGGGGCGGGGACGAGCAGTACTTC.

The chain employs TRBV4-3 and TRBJ2-7, with D possibly TRBD1 on 5 matching bases. With 0 bases removed from V and 5 bases from J, the gap between germline ends came to 14 bases. The V gene's germline CDR1 is LGHNA and CDR2 YSLEER. The CDR3 length is 15 residues. This CDR3 reads CASSQDSGNIHEQYF. CDR3 nucleotides: TGCGCCAGCAGCCAAGATTCAGGGAATATCCACGAGCAGTACTTC.